This entry concerns a single TCR beta chain. Its antigen is still unknown. These data are taken from a study of OX40 agonist ivuxolimab in advanced cancers. Study outcomes and limitations: Antigen specificity of clonally expanded peripheral T cells was not established.

This CDR3 is 11 amino acids long. CDR1 is SNHLY, CDR2 FYNNEI, per germline. V was clipped by 6 bases and J by 3 bases, with 5 bases between them. Repertoires were generated with immunoSEQ multiplex PCR, while TCRdb's copy carries only in-frame clones and drops some. The sample contains 90,000 or so clones, 91% of which appear only once. The source of this sequence is an adult with an advanced solid tumor such as melanoma, head and neck, liver or kidney cancer. The rearrangement uses TRBV2 and TRBJ1-2; no definite D call. This sample comprised CD4+ or CD8+ T cells sorted from blood, obtained in a trial of the OX40 agonist ivuxolimab. The CDR3 coding sequence is TGTGCCAGCAGGAGGGACTATGGCTACACCTTC. Translation gives CASRRDYGYTF. Using reference TRBV2 and TRBJ1-2 for the parts outside the CDR3, the full variable domain is EPEVTQTPSHQVTQMGQEVILRCVPISNHLYFYWYRQILGQKVEFLVSFYNNEISEKSEIFDDQFSVERPDGSNFTLKIRSTKLEDSAMYFCASRRDYGYTFGSGTRLTVV.